This T cell receptor beta chain was identified in a study of PD-1 blockade in mismatch repair-deficient tumors. Produced via immunoSEQ multiplex PCR; TCRdb's table is partial and in-frame only. Of about 110,000 clones listed, 65% to 80% are singletons. Notes on this clone: Its antigen is not known.

General observations from the study: Rapid post-treatment expansion, then contraction, generally preceding radiologic response, marked tumor-resident clones.

Germline CDR1 MNHNY, CDR2 SVGAGI (reference sequence). This CDR3 region has 11 residues. V shed 2 bases and J shed 6 bases, with 5 bases lying between them. PCR or immunohistochemistry showed mismatch repair deficiency in every enrolled patient. The J gene is TRBJ2-7, the V gene TRBV6-6; a possible D gene is TRBD2 (5 bases). This specimen was peripheral blood, taken 60 weeks after starting pembrolizumab. This TCR derives from an adult with mismatch repair-deficient cancer. CDR3 residues: CASSYGGEQYF. Written as DNA, the CDR3 is TGTGCCAGCAGTTACGGAGGCGAGCAGTACTTC.